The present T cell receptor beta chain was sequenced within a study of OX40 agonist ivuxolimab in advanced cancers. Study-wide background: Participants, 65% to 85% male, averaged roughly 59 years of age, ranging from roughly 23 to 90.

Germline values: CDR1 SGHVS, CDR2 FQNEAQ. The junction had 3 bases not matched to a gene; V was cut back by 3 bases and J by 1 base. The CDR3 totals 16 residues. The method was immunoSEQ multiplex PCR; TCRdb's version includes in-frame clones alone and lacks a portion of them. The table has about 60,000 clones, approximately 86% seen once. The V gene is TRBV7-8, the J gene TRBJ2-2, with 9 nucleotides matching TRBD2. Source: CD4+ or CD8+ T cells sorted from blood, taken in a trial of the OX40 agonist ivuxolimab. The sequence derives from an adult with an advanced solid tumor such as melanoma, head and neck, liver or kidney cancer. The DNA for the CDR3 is TGTGCCAGCAGCTTTCATAGCGGGGGGAACACCGGGGAGCTGTTTTTT. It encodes CASSFHSGGNTGELFF.